The rows below give T cell receptor beta chains drawn from one sample of a study of T cell responses to AZD1222 COVID-19 vaccine. Clones were read by immunoSEQ multiplex PCR, and TCRdb kept only the in-frame ones, dropping some. The sample contains 140,000 or so clones, about 88% of which appear only once. The sample in question was peripheral blood, obtained 28 days after the second AZD1222 dose. All receptors come from an adult who received the AZD1222 COVID-19 vaccine. The CDR3 runs from the conserved cysteine through the conserved F or W. D genes are given only for firm matches. Clone sizes are given selectively: once, few, many, or a class where the clone is expanded.

TRBV27	TRBJ1-2	-	-	CASSPTADRGAYGYTF	TGTGCCAGCAGCCCAACCGCGGACAGAGGAGCCTATGGCTACACCTTC
TRBV19	TRBJ1-5	-	-	CASRPPGALGPQHF	TGTGCCAGTAGGCCCCCTGGGGCGTTAGGGCCCCAGCATTTT
TRBV6-6	TRBJ1-3	-	-	CASSPDGNTIYF	TGTGCCAGCAGCCCGGACGGAAACACCATATATTTT
TRBV6-2/TRBV6-3	TRBJ1-5	once	-	CASSNPNQPQHF	TGTGCCAGCAGTAACCCCAATCAGCCCCAGCATTTT
TRBV16	TRBJ1-1	-	-	CASSQGSNTEAFF	TGTGCCAGCAGCCAGGGATCCAACACTGAAGCTTTCTTT
TRBV10-2	TRBJ1-5	-	TRBD1	CASSKGQGGQPQHF	TGCGCCAGCAGTAAAGGACAGGGGGGCCAGCCCCAGCATTTT
TRBV28	TRBJ2-2	few	-	CASTQGPRELFF	TGTGCCAGCACCCAGGGACCCAGGGAGCTGTTTTTT
TRBV19	TRBJ2-1	-	-	CASSIDRGSYNEQFF	TGTGCCAGTAGTATAGACCGAGGGTCCTACAATGAGCAGTTCTTC
TRBV24-1	TRBJ2-2	-	-	CATSDLGREEKIGELFF	TGTGCCACCAGTGATTTAGGAAGGGAAGAAAAAATCGGGGAGCTGTTTTTT
TRBV2	TRBJ1-4	-	-	CAIRSLRGEKLFF	TGTGCCATCCGTTCTCTCAGGGGCGAAAAACTGTTTTTT
TRBV19	TRBJ2-5	-	-	CASSIVGQGRETQYF	TGTGCCAGTAGTATCGTGGGGCAGGGGCGAGAGACCCAGTACTTC
TRBV15	TRBJ2-2	-	-	CATKHGGNTGELFF	TGTGCCACCAAACATGGGGGGAACACCGGGGAGCTGTTTTTT
TRBV3-1/TRBV3-2	TRBJ1-2	-	-	CASSQRTVGVGGYTF	TGTGCCAGCAGCCAACGGACGGTTGGGGTTGGAGGCTACACCTTC
TRBV29-1	TRBJ1-6	-	TRBD1	CSVRQGAGDSPLHF	TGCAGCGTCCGGCAGGGGGCGGGTGATTCACCCCTCCACTTT
TRBV5-8	TRBJ2-1	-	TRBD2	CASSPNTLAGEVYEQFF	TGTGCCAGCAGCCCTAACACGCTAGCGGGAGAGGTTTATGAGCAGTTCTTC
TRBV24-1	TRBJ2-1	-	TRBD2	CATSTLAGGYNEQFF	TGTGCCACCAGCACTCTAGCGGGAGGATACAATGAGCAGTTCTTC
TRBV9	TRBJ1-1	-	-	CASSVGQGTEAFF	TGTGCCAGCAGCGTAGGTCAGGGGACTGAAGCTTTCTTT
TRBV18	TRBJ1-2	-	-	CASAKRPQDYGYTF	TGTGCCAGCGCTAAAAGGCCGCAGGACTATGGCTACACCTTC
TRBV29-1	TRBJ1-4	-	-	CSVEAGNEKLFF	TGCAGCGTTGAGGCAGGAAATGAAAAACTGTTTTTT
TRBV7-2	TRBJ1-4	-	TRBD1	CASSMDRGGEKLFF	TGTGCCAGCAGCATGGACAGGGGAGGGGAAAAACTGTTTTTT
TRBV7-9	TRBJ2-5	-	-	CASRVNQETQYF	TGTGCCAGCAGAGTTAACCAAGAGACCCAGTACTTC
TRBV9	TRBJ1-1	-	-	CASSLQGGTEAFF	TGTGCCAGCAGCCTCCAAGGCGGCACTGAAGCTTTCTTT
TRBV6-5	TRBJ1-1	few	TRBD1	CASVRRTGGDTEAFF	TGTGCCAGCGTGAGGAGGACAGGGGGTGACACTGAAGCTTTCTTT
TRBV3-1/TRBV3-2	TRBJ2-7	few	-	CASSQAGYEQYF	TGTGCCAGCAGCCAAGCCGGATACGAGCAGTACTTC
TRBV10-3	TRBJ1-2	-	-	CAISDPGSPILYGYTF	TGTGCCATCAGTGATCCCGGGTCACCGATTCTTTATGGCTACACCTTC
TRBV29-1	TRBJ2-7	-	-	CSVGISIYEQYF	TGCAGCGTTGGAATTAGCATCTACGAGCAGTACTTC
TRBV30	TRBJ1-5	-	-	CAWAPSGGTFSNQPQHF	TGTGCCTGGGCGCCCTCAGGCGGGACTTTTAGCAATCAGCCCCAGCATTTT
TRBV2	TRBJ2-7	-	-	CASRARLGAYEQYF	TGTGCCAGCAGGGCCCGCCTAGGAGCCTACGAGCAGTACTTC
TRBV7-9	TRBJ1-2	once	TRBD1	CASLGQGGGYTF	TGTGCCAGCCTCGGACAGGGAGGAGGCTACACCTTC
TRBV27	TRBJ2-3	-	-	CASRWEAFTDTQYF	TGTGCCAGCAGATGGGAGGCTTTCACAGATACGCAGTATTTT
TRBV29-1	TRBJ2-1	-	TRBD2	CSVPTSGRNNEQFF	TGCAGCGTTCCCACTAGCGGGCGTAACAATGAGCAGTTCTTC
TRBV7-6	TRBJ1-1	few	-	CASSYSGTEAFF	TGTGCCAGCAGCTATTCGGGAACTGAAGCTTTCTTT
TRBV5-6	TRBJ2-5	-	-	CASSQPRDQETQYF	TGTGCCAGCAGTCAACCTCGGGATCAAGAGACCCAGTACTTC
TRBV2	TRBJ1-1	-	TRBD1	CASSELRGGGVTEAFF	TGTGCCAGCAGTGAATTACGAGGAGGGGGCGTCACTGAAGCTTTCTTT
TRBV12-3/TRBV12-4	TRBJ1-6	few	-	CASSLKSVSPLHF	TGTGCCAGCAGTTTAAAATCAGTTTCACCCCTCCACTTT
TRBV15	TRBJ2-1	-	TRBD1	CATSKRQGGNEQFF	TGTGCCACCAGCAAACGACAGGGTGGCAATGAGCAGTTCTTC
TRBV24-1	TRBJ1-3	-	-	CATTPGGSGNTIYF	TGTGCCACCACCCCTGGGGGGTCGGGAAACACCATATATTTT
TRBV28	TRBJ2-2	-	-	CASSLQQSGELFF	TGTGCCAGCAGTTTACAACAGTCCGGGGAGCTGTTTTTT
TRBV18	TRBJ1-6	-	-	CASSPPGVGGSTPLHF	TGTGCCAGCTCACCACCGGGGGTGGGGGGATCGACACCCCTCCACTTT
TRBV6-1	TRBJ2-1	-	-	CASSDILAYEQFF	TGTGCCAGCAGTGATATTCTAGCCTATGAGCAGTTCTTC
TRBV5-1	TRBJ2-5	-	TRBD2	CASSPWASGQETQYF	TGCGCCAGCAGCCCCTGGGCTAGCGGTCAAGAGACCCAGTACTTC